The subject of this entry is one T cell receptor (beta chain). Its antigen is as yet unknown. The sample comes from a study of cytotoxic CD8 clonotypes in ibrutinib-treated CLL. About the study: Response samples were drawn at a median of around 12 months of treatment, range 6 to 36. General study findings and limits: Public clonotypes, an uncommon group, contracted or remained stable on treatment. Clonality went higher at ibrutinib response and then dropped back toward baseline at progression.

Only in-frame clones appear in the TCRdb table, and some are missing; sequencing was by immunoSEQ multiplex PCR. The top ten clones hold around 23% of a sample with approximately 100,000 clones, roughly three quarters of them seen once. Germline values: CDR1 SGHRS, CDR2 YFSETQ. This CDR3 is 15 amino acids long. With 4 bases clipped from V and 4 bases from J, the junction kept 7 bases outside the gene matches. The TCR comes from a human donor with chronic lymphocytic leukemia. This chain joins TRBV5-1 and TRBJ2-7, with 11 positions matching TRBD1. The sequences come from PBMCs, collected after 24 months of ibrutinib treatment. CDR3 protein: CASSALGQGAYEQYF. In DNA form, the CDR3 reads TGCGCCAGCAGCGCACTCGGACAGGGGGCTTACGAGCAGTACTTC.